These 22 T cell receptor beta chains originate from one sample sequenced in a study of graft-versus-host responses after intestinal transplantation. Generated by immunoSEQ multiplex PCR, the TCRdb table keeps only in-frame clones and is missing some. The sample holds over 100,000 clones, roughly nine tenths seen once. These receptors have no known antigen. The sequences come from unstimulated CD4+ T cells sorted from spleen or lymph node cells, collected before transplant. The origin of the receptors is a human donor who was the organ donor for an intestinal transplant.

The V gene is TRBV5-1, the J gene TRBJ2-3, with D possibly being TRBD1 or TRBD2 (6 bases each). Germline loops: CDR1 SGHRS, CDR2 YFSETQ. The CDR3 is made up of 16 amino acids. Trimming shortened V by 0 bases and J by 2 bases, and 13 bases separated the two germline ends. Here the CDR3 DNA reads TGCGCCAGCAGCTTGGCGGGGGCGACTTACACAGATACGCAGTATTTT. It yields the protein CASSLAGATYTDTQYF.

V is TRBV6-6 and J is TRBJ2-6; D is ambiguous. Germline V gives CDR1 MNHNY, CDR2 SVGAGI (reference sequence). The CDR3 contains 14 residues. The ends were cut back, 4 bases at V and 5 bases at J, with 9 bases in the middle. The CDR3 loop reads CASSSPRRANVLTF. In DNA, the CDR3 is TGTGCCAGCAGTTCCCCGCGTAGGGCCAACGTCCTGACTTTC.

The rearrangement joins TRBV29-1 to TRBJ1-2, with TRBD1 matching 8 bases. With V trimmed by 3 bases and J by 3 bases, 9 bases remained unmatched. The CDR3 runs 15 residues. Germline CDR1 reads SQVTM; CDR2 reads ANQGSEA. CDR3 bases: TGCAGCGTTGAGGGGTCCAGGGGGCAGGACTATGGCTACACCTTC. Its protein is CSVEGSRGQDYGYTF.

The CDR3 sequence is CASSPASGRAATGELFF. In DNA form, the CDR3 reads TGTGCCAGCTCACCGGCTAGCGGGAGGGCCGCCACCGGGGAGCTGTTTTTT. The chain is built from TRBV18 and TRBJ2-2; 12 bases match TRBD2. Germline-derived CDR1 and CDR2 are KGHSH and LQKENI. The CDR3 covers 17 residues. J was trimmed by 4 bases and V by 3 bases; bases with no gene match: 6.

The V gene is TRBV19, the J gene TRBJ1-1; the D gene is possibly TRBD1 (6 bases). The germline gives CDR1 LNHDA, CDR2 SQIVND (reference sequence). V gave up 6 bases and J gave up 8 bases, with 25 bases separating them. The CDR3 spans 16 residues. CDR3 bases: TGTGCCAGTAGATTACACCGGGACACCAAGACAGTGGAAGCTTTCTTT. Translating gives CASRLHRDTKTVEAFF.

The J gene is TRBJ2-3, the V gene TRBV2; D is uncertain. The V end was cut by 7 bases, the J end by 1 base, with 12 bases between. This CDR3 has 14 amino acids. Germline V lookup: CDR1 SNHLY, CDR2 FYNNEI. The CDR3 sequence is CASNKALGTDTQYF. DNA of the CDR3: TGTGCCAGCAACAAGGCCTTAGGCACAGATACGCAGTATTTT.

The genes are TRBV4-1 and TRBJ1-1, with D unclear. The germline CDR1 and CDR2 sequences are MGHRA and YSYEKL. The V gene lost 4 bases and the J gene lost 12 bases, with 21 bases spanning the gap. This CDR3 is 14 amino acids long. In DNA, the CDR3 is TGCGCCAGCAGCCGCCTAACGGAGAATAGGAGGACTTTCTTT. Its protein is CASSRLTENRRTFF.

This clone was counted once. This sequence joins TRBV29-1 and TRBJ1-1; D unresolved. CDR3 length: 12 amino acids. The germline V gene encodes CDR1 SQVTM and CDR2 ANQGSEA. The germline V and J ends were trimmed by 3 bases and 4 bases, with 9 bases remaining between them. In DNA form, the CDR3 reads TGCAGCGTTGAGAAGGTGAGCACTGAAGCTTTCTTT. The encoded protein is CSVEKVSTEAFF.

The chain has TRBV29-1 and TRBJ2-3, with D perhaps TRBD1 (5 bases). V was shortened by 3 bases and J by 1 base, with 5 bases between the two germline ends. The CDR3 has 12 residues. Germline CDR1 reads SQVTM; CDR2 reads ANQGSEA. The CDR3 region is CSVDRGTDTQYF. The CDR3 DNA is TGCAGCGTTGACAGGGGCACAGATACGCAGTATTTT.

The gene calls are TRBV30 and TRBJ1-1; D not resolved. The CDR3 loop spans 11 amino acids. V lost 0 bases, J lost 10 bases, and 9 bases lay in between. Germline CDR1 GTSNPN, CDR2 SVGIG (reference sequence). The CDR3, as DNA: TGTGCCTGGAGTGTGCGAGCTTTAGCTTTCTTT. It yields the protein CAWSVRALAFF.

The V gene is TRBV6-5, the J gene TRBJ1-1; D may be TRBD1 (6 bases). The CDR3 length is 13 residues. Between the trimmed V and J ends, which lost 5 bases and 4 bases, there was a span of 11 bases. Germline loops: CDR1 MNHEY, CDR2 SVGAGI. CDR3 loop: CASSRGGGTEAFF. CDR3 bases: TGTGCCAGCAGTCGCGGAGGGGGCACTGAAGCTTTCTTT.

The chain uses TRBV6-6 and TRBJ1-1, with D tentatively TRBD1 (5 bases). This CDR3 contains 14 residues. Germline V lookup: CDR1 MNHNY, CDR2 SVGAGI (reference sequence). The V end was cut by 4 bases, the J end by 5 bases, with 14 bases between. CDR3 loop: CASSSRSEGTEAFF. DNA of the CDR3: TGTGCCAGCAGTTCCAGGTCGGAGGGGACTGAAGCTTTCTTT.

The chain recombines TRBV19 with TRBJ1-1; D remains ambiguous. The CDR3 totals 13 residues. Germline assignment: CDR1 LNHDA and CDR2 SQIVND (reference sequence). Between the trimmed V and J ends, which lost 1 base and 6 bases, there was a span of 9 bases. The CDR3 spells CASSIASGAEAFF. The CDR3 coding sequence is TGTGCCAGTAGTATAGCTTCCGGAGCTGAAGCTTTCTTT.

The V gene is TRBV9, the J gene TRBJ2-1, with D possibly being TRBD2 (6 bases). Germline V gives CDR1 SGDLS, CDR2 YYNGEE. The CDR3 totals 15 residues. Trimming cost V 3 bases and J 8 bases, with 18 bases left between them. The CDR3 DNA is TGTGCCAGCAGCGCCCCAAAGGGAGGTAGCGATGAGCAGTTCTTC. Encoded protein: CASSAPKGGSDEQFF.

Concerning this clone: An end of the junction does not agree with germline; a read error may underlie this. The rearrangement links TRBV2 to TRBJ1-5, with TRBD1 identical over 8 bases. The CDR3 length is 19 residues. Germline V CDR1 and CDR2: SNHLY, FYNNEI. The DNA of the CDR3 is TGCGGTAGCCCCCGGGCTTATCGACAGGGGCTTGGGAGGGGTCAGCCCCAGCATTTT. This translates into CGSPRAYRQGLGRGQPQHF.

This clone appeared once. The V call is TRBV2, the J call TRBJ2-3, with D unclear. Trimming cost V 6 bases and J 1 base, with 8 bases left between them. This CDR3 comprises 13 residues. Germline loops: CDR1 SNHLY, CDR2 FYNNEI. In nucleotides, the CDR3 is TGTGCCAGCAGCTCTGGGGGCACAGATACGCAGTATTTT. Translated: CASSSGGTDTQYF.

The chain links TRBV7-3 to TRBJ1-1; D remains ambiguous. The CDR3 covers 13 residues. The germline V gene has CDR1 SGHTA and CDR2 FQGTGA. V was pared by 5 bases and J by 3 bases, with 10 bases between. CDR3 in amino acids: CASSRRVDTEAFF. The CDR3, as DNA: TGTGCCAGCAGCCGGCGGGTAGACACTGAAGCTTTCTTT. The variable domain in full, with the rest retrieved from reference TRBV7-3 and TRBJ1-1, is GAGVSQTPSNKVTEKGKYVELRCDPISGHTALYWYRQSLGQGPEFLIYFQGTGAADDSGLPNDRFFAVRPEGSVSTLKIQRTERGDSAVYLCASSRRVDTEAFFGQGTRLTVV.

The chain carries TRBV11-2 and TRBJ2-2, with 9 positions matching TRBD2. CDR1 and CDR2 (germline): SGHAT, FQNNGV. V shed 1 base, J shed 4 bases, and the junction held 7 bases outside the gene matches. The CDR3 is 17 residues long. CDR3 sequence (DNA): TGTGCCAGCAGCTTAGGGGCTAGCGGGATCGGCACCGGGGAGCTGTTTTTT. Residues: CASSLGASGIGTGELFF. The variable domain in full, completed from reference TRBV11-2 and TRBJ2-2, reads EAGVAQSPRYKIIEKRQSVAFWCNPISGHATLYWYQQILGQGPKLLIQFQNNGVVDDSQLPKDRFSAERLKGVDSTLKIQPAKLEDSAVYLCASSLGASGIGTGELFFGEGSRLTVL.

This chain connects TRBV4-2 to TRBJ1-1; D possibly corresponds to TRBD1 (5 bases). V lost 0 bases to trimming and J lost 2 bases, with 13 bases between them. Germline V gene lookup returns CDR1 LGHNA and CDR2 YNFKEQ. The CDR3 spans 16 residues. CDR3 amino acids: CASSQDGAVENTEAFF. In DNA form, the CDR3 reads TGTGCCAGCAGCCAAGACGGGGCGGTCGAAAACACTGAAGCTTTCTTT.

V and J are TRBV29-1 and TRBJ1-2, with a weak D call TRBD1 (6 bases). CDR3 length equals 11 residues. Per the germline V gene, CDR1 is SQVTM and CDR2 is ANQGSEA. Trimming took 4 bases from V and 8 from J, leaving 11 bases between them. Here the CDR3 DNA reads TGCAGCGTTGTTCAGGGGATCGGCTACACCTTC. The encoded protein is CSVVQGIGYTF.

The gene calls are TRBV7-8 and TRBJ2-5; TRBD2 aligns across 10 bases. CDR1 SGHVS and CDR2 FQNEAQ come from the germline V gene. V lost 5 bases to trimming and J lost 2 bases; unmatched junction nucleotides: 5. The CDR3 is made up of 15 amino acids. The CDR3 nucleotides read TGTGCCAGCAGCCCATTAGCGGGAGGACAAGAGACCCAGTACTTC. Amino acid sequence: CASSPLAGGQETQYF. The full variable domain, in which reference TRBV7-8 and TRBJ2-5 provide the parts outside the CDR3, is GAGVSQSPRYKVAKRGQDVALRCDPISGHVSLFWYQQALGQGPEFLTYFQNEAQLDKSGLPSDRFFAERPEGSVSTLKIQRTQQEDSAVYLCASSPLAGGQETQYFGPGTRLLVL.

The chain couples TRBV5-4 to TRBJ1-1; D gene ambiguous. The V and J ends lost 2 bases and 5 bases respectively, with 13 bases between them. CDR1 and CDR2 (germline): SGHNT, YYREEE (reference sequence). The CDR3 loop spans 14 amino acids. The CDR3 is CASSLGQLRTEAFF. CDR3 bases: TGTGCCAGCAGCTTAGGGCAGCTTAGGACTGAAGCTTTCTTT. The variable domain in full, with the rest retrieved from reference TRBV5-4 and TRBJ1-1, is ETGVTQSPTHLIKTRGQQVTLRCSSQSGHNTVSWYQQALGQGPQFIFQYYREEENGRGNFPPRFSGLQFPNYSSELNVNALELDDSALYLCASSLGQLRTEAFFGQGTRLTVV.